Following are 22 T cell receptor beta chains from one sample sequenced in a study of post-analysis software for immune sequencing data. Overall study findings and caveats: A handful of TRBV segments appeared more often in patients than in controls, and TRBV5-6, TRBV5-1 and TRBV20-1 were among these.

Antigen specificity for these receptors is unknown. Unique molecular identifiers featured in each of the TCR beta cDNA libraries. TCRdb independently ran MiXCR on the PCR reads; one entry per CDR3 protein. Of around 770,000 distinct CDR3 sequences in the sample, about 43% are singletons; the top ten hold just under 5%. The sequenced material came from blood. These receptors came from a girl aged 5 to 17 with multiple sclerosis.

This rearrangement joins TRBV28 to TRBJ1-5; no firm D call. V was shortened by 7 bases and J by 0 bases, with 19 bases between the two germline ends. CDR1 is MDHEN and CDR2 is SYDVKM in the germline V gene. This CDR3 spans 17 amino acids. The CDR3 region is CASTFIRGEDSNQPQHF. DNA for the CDR3: TGTGCCAGCACTTTTATTCGGGGTGAGGATAGCAATCAGCCCCAGCATTTT.

This clonotype was seen a handful of times. The CDR3 here is CASSLARTGGKQYF. CDR3 DNA sequence: TGTGCCAGCAGTTTAGCTAGGACAGGGGGTAAGCAGTACTTC. The V call is TRBV12-3 or TRBV12-4, the J call TRBJ2-7, with 10 bases fitting TRBD1. The CDR3 contains 14 residues. Germline trimming cut 0 bases from V and 8 bases from J; bases unmatched to any gene: 4.

The chain combines TRBV24-1 with TRBJ2-5; TRBD1 aligns across 10 bases. The J call is doubtful: the DNA matches TRBJ2-7 better. Germline V gene sequence: CDR1 KGHDR, CDR2 SFDVKD. This CDR3 has 14 amino acids. Here the CDR3 DNA reads TGTGCCACTAGCGAGGGACAGGGGTTCCACGAGCAGTACTTC. Translation: CATSEGQGFHEQYF.

V is TRBV2 and J is TRBJ1-5; D not resolved. Trimming shortened V by 4 bases and J by 0 bases, and 13 bases separated the two germline ends. Germline assignment: CDR1 SNHLY and CDR2 FYNNEI. This CDR3 is 16 amino acids long. In DNA, the CDR3 is TGTGCCAGCAGTGCCGGGAGTCCGCTTAGCAATCAGCCCCAGCATTTT. Translation: CASSAGSPLSNQPQHF.

This clonotype appeared a few times. CDR3: CASSLAPDRGTYEQYF. The CDR3 DNA reads TGTGCCAGCAGCTTAGCGCCGGACAGGGGGACCTACGAGCAGTACTTC. The chain joins TRBV7-2 to TRBJ2-7; 10 bases match TRBD1. V shed 0 bases and J 2 bases; nucleotides not matched to a gene: 4. The CDR3 has 16 amino acids. Germline-derived CDR1 and CDR2 are SGHTA and FQGNSA.

The rearrangement links TRBV7-9 to TRBJ2-7, with 9 bases aligning to TRBD1. From germline, CDR1 is SEHNR and CDR2 FQNEAQ (reference sequence). J gave up 1 base and V 8 bases, and 6 bases lay outside the gene matches. This CDR3 region has 14 residues. The DNA for the CDR3 is TGTGCCAGCCTCGGACAGGGGCCGTCCTACGAGCAGTACTTC. This translates into CASLGQGPSYEQYF. The full variable domain, its missing parts supplied by reference TRBV7-9 and TRBJ2-7, is DTGVSQNPRHKITKRGQNVTFRCDPISEHNRLYWYRQTLGQGPEFLTYFQNEAQLEKSRLLSDRFSAERPKGSFSTLEIQRTEQGDSAMYLCASLGQGPSYEQYFGPGTRLTVT.

The sample holds a few counts of this clonotype. The chain carries TRBV6-1 and TRBJ2-1, with 10 bases aligning to TRBD2. V trimming: 7 bases; J trimming: 0 bases; junction bases outside the gene matches: 18. This CDR3 has 20 residues. CDR1 and CDR2 from the germline V gene are MNHNS and SASEGT. CDR3 residues: CASTNKPKTSGPSSYNEQFF. As DNA, the CDR3 is TGTGCCAGCACCAATAAGCCCAAGACTAGCGGGCCGAGCTCCTACAATGAGCAGTTCTTC.

This clonotype was counted ten times or more. V usage is TRBV7-9 and J usage is TRBJ2-5; D ambiguous. Per germline, CDR1 SEHNR and CDR2 FQNEAQ (reference sequence). With 1 base removed from V and 1 base from J, the gap between germline ends came to 4 bases. The CDR3 loop spans 13 amino acids. The CDR3 region is CASSLDTQETQYF. CDR3 bases: TGTGCCAGCAGCTTAGATACCCAAGAGACCCAGTACTTC.

This clonotype was counted only a few times. The chain joins TRBV20-1 to TRBJ1-5; a weak D match, TRBD1 (6 bases). V was trimmed by 0 bases and J by 0 bases, leaving 12 bases between them. Germline CDR1 is DFQATT and CDR2 is SNEGSKA (reference sequence). This CDR3 spans 16 amino acids. CDR3: CSARDWTDNSNQPQHF. CDR3 in DNA: TGCAGTGCTAGAGACTGGACAGACAATAGCAATCAGCCCCAGCATTTT.

The rearrangement links TRBV10-2 to TRBJ2-4; 8 bases are shared with TRBD2. The germline V gene encodes CDR1 WSHSY and CDR2 SAAADI. This CDR3 comprises 17 residues. The ends lost 8 bases at V and 0 bases at J; junction bases unmatched: 12. CDR3 in amino acids: CASLGLAGGAAKNIQYF. The CDR3 DNA follows: TGCGCCAGCCTGGGACTGGCGGGAGGAGCAGCCAAAAACATTCAGTACTTC.

This clonotype has just a few counts. The chain recombines TRBV7-8 with TRBJ2-2, with TRBD2 matching 7 bases. This CDR3 region has 18 residues. V trimming: 1 base; J trimming: 0 bases; junction bases outside the gene matches: 8. CDR1 is SGHVS, CDR2 FQNEAQ, per germline. CDR3 in amino acids: CASSLVTGGVANTGELFF. CDR3 coding DNA: TGTGCCAGCAGCTTAGTCACTGGGGGGGTGGCGAACACCGGGGAGCTGTTTTTT.

This clonotype showed up just a few times. The V call is TRBV20-1, the J call TRBJ2-5, with D perhaps TRBD2 (5 bases). The DNA matches TRBJ2-7 better at its end, which makes the J call doubtful. Germline V gene lookup returns CDR1 DFQATT and CDR2 SNEGSKA (reference sequence). This CDR3 region has 12 residues. The DNA for the CDR3 is TGCAGTGCAGATACTAGGTACTACGAGCAGTACTTC. This translates into CSADTRYYEQYF.

A few counts support this clonotype. This sequence joins TRBV20-1 and TRBJ2-3, with D possibly matching TRBD2 (6 bases). Germline values: CDR1 DFQATT, CDR2 SNEGSKA (reference sequence). This CDR3 has 14 residues. V dropped 1 base and J dropped 5 bases, with 13 bases sitting between them. CDR3 bases: TGCAGTGCTAGAGTCCTCGGGAGAGGAGATACGCAGTATTTT. It specifies CSARVLGRGDTQYF.

This clonotype occurred a few times. This rearrangement joins TRBV6-2 or TRBV6-3 to TRBJ2-5, with a possible D match to TRBD2 (7 bases). The CDR3 length is 16 residues. V lost 2 bases, J lost 4 bases, and 17 bases lay in between. The germline CDR1 and CDR2 sequences are MNHEY and SVGEGT. CDR3 amino acids: CASSYPEQGGGETQYF. DNA for the CDR3: TGTGCCAGCAGTTACCCTGAACAAGGGGGGGGAGAGACCCAGTACTTC.

The chain joins TRBV19 to TRBJ2-1, with unresolved D. V gave up 4 bases and J gave up 1 base, with 11 bases separating them. The germline gives CDR1 LNHDA, CDR2 SQIVND (reference sequence). The CDR3 is 15 residues long. CDR3 in DNA: TGTGCCAGTAGTACTAACATCAAATCCTACAATGAGCAGTTCTTC. Translated: CASSTNIKSYNEQFF.

The V call is TRBV6-2 or TRBV6-3, the J call TRBJ2-7, with D hard to call. The V end was cut by 2 bases, the J end by 2 bases, with 10 bases between. This CDR3 comprises 14 residues. CDR1 and CDR2 (germline): MNHEY, SVGEGT. The CDR3 DNA sequence: TGTGCCAGCAGTTACGGTTGGGTAGCCTACGAGCAGTACTTC. This translates into CASSYGWVAYEQYF.

The chain is built from TRBV24-1 and TRBJ2-1; the D is unclear. Germline V gives CDR1 KGHDR, CDR2 SFDVKD. The length of the CDR3 is 15 residues. The V and J ends lost 0 bases and 9 bases respectively, with 14 bases between them. The CDR3 bases are TGTGCCACCAGTGATTTGAGGTCCCGAGGCGTTGAGCAGTTCTTC. Its translation: CATSDLRSRGVEQFF.

This sequence joins TRBV9 and TRBJ1-4; D might be TRBD1 (5 bases). The V gene's germline CDR1 is SGDLS and CDR2 YYNGEE. Trimming removed 0 bases at V and 0 bases at J, with 9 bases between. The CDR3 extends over 16 amino acids. CDR3 DNA: TGTGCCAGCAGCGTAGAGGCCAGGGCAACTAATGAAAAACTGTTTTTT. It specifies CASSVEARATNEKLFF.

This clonotype was seen a handful of times. This chain links TRBV7-2 with TRBJ2-5, with 10 positions matching TRBD2. J lost 2 bases, V lost 0 bases, and 3 bases had no gene match. This CDR3 contains 16 residues. The germline V gene has CDR1 SGHTA and CDR2 FQGNSA. The CDR3: CASSLAVGLAQETQYF. Written as DNA, the CDR3 is TGTGCCAGCAGCTTAGCGGTGGGACTAGCGCAAGAGACCCAGTACTTC.

V is TRBV3-1 and J is TRBJ1-1; D uncertain. V shed 3 bases and J shed 10 bases, with 12 bases lying between them. This CDR3 contains 12 residues. Germline V lookup: CDR1 LGHDT, CDR2 YNNKEL (reference sequence). The CDR3 nucleotides read TGTGCCAGCAGCCATGAATACGCGGGAGCTTTCTTT. Its protein is CASSHEYAGAFF.

The chain links TRBV6-1 to TRBJ1-5, with 10 positions matching TRBD1. After removal of 6 bases from V and 6 bases from J, the junction contained 5 bases not matched to a gene. The CDR3 consists of 14 residues. The germline gives CDR1 MNHNS, CDR2 SASEGT. The CDR3 sequence is CASSRDRGPQPQHF. Written as DNA, the CDR3 is TGTGCCAGCAGCCGGGACAGGGGCCCTCAGCCCCAGCATTTT.

The chain combines TRBV5-6 with TRBJ2-5, with TRBD1 identical over 10 bases. Germline V gene lookup returns CDR1 SGHDT and CDR2 YYEEEE. V dropped 2 bases and J dropped 5; count of bases not matched to a gene: 9. The CDR3 covers 16 residues. The chain's CDR3 is CASSLAPGQGMETQYF. For the CDR3, the DNA is TGTGCCAGCAGCTTAGCTCCGGGACAGGGGATGGAGACCCAGTACTTC.